This TCR beta chain was recorded in a study of technical replicates of blood from several donors (TCRdb year 2017). From a lookup of the germline V gene (reference sequence), CDR1 and CDR2 are LNHDA and SQIVND. The CDR3 numbers 15 residues from cysteine through phenylalanine. CDR3 DNA is the only sequence kept; it has 45 bases, read in frame from the first base. V is reduced by 4 bases and J by 1 base, leaving a spacing of 11 bases between them. The library relied on the immunoSEQ multiplex PCR assay. TCRdb provides this immuneACCESS table in a form limited to in-frame rearrangements. Some clones are lacking; in checked studies, under half of them reflect an unresolved V gene, and why the rest are absent is not known. The sample profile shows some 74,000 clones; about 89% of them were found once. Jointly, the top ten make up roughly 0.41% of the sample. This clone was observed a single time. The clone's antigen remains unknown. No qualities accompany the bases; no much larger clone lies one base away.

The sequence was collected from a human donor in good health. Sequences were obtained from T cells isolated from PBMCs. Here the chain combines TRBV19 and TRBJ2-1, with the D gene not clear enough to name. CDR3 sequence: CASSTWLESYNEQFF. DNA sequence: TGTGCCAGTAGTACATGGCTAGAATCCTACAATGAGCAGTTCTTC.